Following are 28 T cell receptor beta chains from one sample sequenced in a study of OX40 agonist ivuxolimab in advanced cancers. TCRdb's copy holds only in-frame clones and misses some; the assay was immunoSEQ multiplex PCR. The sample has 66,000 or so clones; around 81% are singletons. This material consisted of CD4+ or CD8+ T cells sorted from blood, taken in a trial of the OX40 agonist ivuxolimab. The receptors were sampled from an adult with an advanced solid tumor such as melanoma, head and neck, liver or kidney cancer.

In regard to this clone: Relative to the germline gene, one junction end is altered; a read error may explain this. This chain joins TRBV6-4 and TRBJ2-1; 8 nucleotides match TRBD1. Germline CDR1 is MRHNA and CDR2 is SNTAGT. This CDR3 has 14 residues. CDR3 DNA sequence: TGTGCCAGCAGTCCCGACAGGGGAGGCAATGGGCAGTTCTTC. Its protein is CASSPDRGGNGQFF.

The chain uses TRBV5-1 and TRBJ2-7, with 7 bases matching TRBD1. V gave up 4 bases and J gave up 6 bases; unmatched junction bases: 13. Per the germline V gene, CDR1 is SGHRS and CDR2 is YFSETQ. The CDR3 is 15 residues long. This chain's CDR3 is CASSPEGQRRGEQYF. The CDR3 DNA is TGCGCCAGCAGCCCCGAGGGACAGAGACGGGGCGAGCAGTACTTC.

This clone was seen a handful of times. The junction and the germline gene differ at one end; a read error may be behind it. CDR3 in DNA: TGTGCCAGCAGGGGTTCAAAGCCCCGCGCGAACTTC. This sequence encodes CASRGSKPRANF. The chain recombines TRBV6-4 with TRBJ2-7; D is uncertain. The CDR3 totals 12 residues. Germline CDR1 and CDR2: MRHNA and SNTAGT.

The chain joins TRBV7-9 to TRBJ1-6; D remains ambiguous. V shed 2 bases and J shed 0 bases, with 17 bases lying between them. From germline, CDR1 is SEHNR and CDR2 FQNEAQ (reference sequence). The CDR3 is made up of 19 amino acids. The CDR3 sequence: CASSLKVTGSSSYNSPLHF. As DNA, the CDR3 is TGTGCCAGCAGCTTAAAGGTAACGGGTTCAAGCTCCTATAATTCACCCCTCCACTTT. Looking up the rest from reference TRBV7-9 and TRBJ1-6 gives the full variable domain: DTGVSQNPRHKITKRGQNVTFRCDPISEHNRLYWYRQTLGQGPEFLTYFQNEAQLEKSRLLSDRFSAERPKGSFSTLEIQRTEQGDSAMYLCASSLKVTGSSSYNSPLHFGNGTRLTVT.

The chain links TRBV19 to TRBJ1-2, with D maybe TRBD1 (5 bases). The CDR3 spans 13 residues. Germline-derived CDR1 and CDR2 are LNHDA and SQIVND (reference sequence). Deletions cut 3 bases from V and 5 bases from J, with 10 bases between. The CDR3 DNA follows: TGTGCCAGTAGTATTGAGGGGAAGTATGGCTACACCTTC. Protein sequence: CASSIEGKYGYTF. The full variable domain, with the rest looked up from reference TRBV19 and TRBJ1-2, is DGGITQSPKYLFRKEGQNVTLSCEQNLNHDAMYWYRQDPGQGLRLIYYSQIVNDFQKGDIAEGYSVSREKKESFPLTVTSAQKNPTAFYLCASSIEGKYGYTFGSGTRLTVV.

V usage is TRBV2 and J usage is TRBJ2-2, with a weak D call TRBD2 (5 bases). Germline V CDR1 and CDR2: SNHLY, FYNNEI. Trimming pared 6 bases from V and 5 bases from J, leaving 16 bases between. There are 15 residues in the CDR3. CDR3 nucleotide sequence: TGTGCCAGCAGGGACGTTGGAGGTGGGACCGGGGAGCTGTTTTTT. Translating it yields CASRDVGGGTGELFF.

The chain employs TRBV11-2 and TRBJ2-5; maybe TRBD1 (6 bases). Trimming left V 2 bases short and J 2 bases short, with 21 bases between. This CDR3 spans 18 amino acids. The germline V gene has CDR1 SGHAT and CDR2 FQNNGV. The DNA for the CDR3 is TGTGCCAGCAGCTTATCCCCTGGCTACCAGGGACATCAAGAGACCCAGTACTTC. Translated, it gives CASSLSPGYQGHQETQYF.

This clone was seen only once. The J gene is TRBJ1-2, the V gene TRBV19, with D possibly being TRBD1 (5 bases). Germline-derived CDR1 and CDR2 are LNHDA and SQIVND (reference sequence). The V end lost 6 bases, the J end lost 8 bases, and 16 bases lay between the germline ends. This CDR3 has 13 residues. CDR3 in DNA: TGTGCCAGTAGACCCACCAGGGATAGCGGCTACACCTTC. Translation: CASRPTRDSGYTF.

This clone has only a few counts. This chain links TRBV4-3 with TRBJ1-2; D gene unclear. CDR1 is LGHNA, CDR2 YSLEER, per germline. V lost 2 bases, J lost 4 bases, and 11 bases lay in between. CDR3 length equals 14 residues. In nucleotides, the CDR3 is TGCGCCAGCAGCCAATTGGTCGTGAGCTATGGCTACACCTTC. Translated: CASSQLVVSYGYTF.

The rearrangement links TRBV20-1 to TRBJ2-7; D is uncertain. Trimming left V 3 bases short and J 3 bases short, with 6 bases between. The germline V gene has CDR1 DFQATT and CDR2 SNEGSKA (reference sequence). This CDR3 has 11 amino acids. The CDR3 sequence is CSARADYEQYF. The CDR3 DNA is TGCAGTGCTAGGGCGGACTACGAGCAGTACTTC.

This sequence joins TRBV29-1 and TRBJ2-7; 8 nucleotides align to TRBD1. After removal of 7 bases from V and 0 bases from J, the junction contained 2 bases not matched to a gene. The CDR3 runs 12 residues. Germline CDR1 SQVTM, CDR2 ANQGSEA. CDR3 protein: CSATGDSYEQYF. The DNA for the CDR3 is TGCAGCGCGACAGGGGACTCCTACGAGCAGTACTTC.

The CDR3 spells CASSYKGRPDTQYF. CDR3 DNA: TGTGCCAGCAGTTATAAGGGGCGGCCCGATACGCAGTATTTT. The V gene is TRBV6-5, the J gene TRBJ2-3; the D gene is possibly TRBD1 (5 bases). CDR3 length: 14 residues. Germline V gene lookup returns CDR1 MNHEY and CDR2 SVGAGI. Trimming removed 3 bases from V and 6 bases from J, with 13 bases in between.

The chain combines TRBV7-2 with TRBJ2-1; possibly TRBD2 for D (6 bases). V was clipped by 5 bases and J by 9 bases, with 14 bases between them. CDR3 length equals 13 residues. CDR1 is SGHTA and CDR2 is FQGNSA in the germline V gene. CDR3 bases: TGTGCCAGCAGCATGGGACTGCGAGGTGAGCAGTTCTTC. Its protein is CASSMGLRGEQFF. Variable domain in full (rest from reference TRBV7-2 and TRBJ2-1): GAGVSQSPSNKVTEKGKDVELRCDPISGHTALYWYRQSLGQGLEFLIYFQGNSAPDKSGLPSDRFSAERTGGSVSTLTIQRTQQEDSAVYLCASSMGLRGEQFFGPGTRLTVL.

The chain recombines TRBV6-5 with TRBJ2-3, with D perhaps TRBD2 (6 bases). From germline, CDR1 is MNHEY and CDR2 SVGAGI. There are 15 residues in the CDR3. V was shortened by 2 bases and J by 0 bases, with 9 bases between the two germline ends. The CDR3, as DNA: TGTGCCAGCAGTTACGCGGGGCTTAGCACAGATACGCAGTATTTT. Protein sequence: CASSYAGLSTDTQYF.

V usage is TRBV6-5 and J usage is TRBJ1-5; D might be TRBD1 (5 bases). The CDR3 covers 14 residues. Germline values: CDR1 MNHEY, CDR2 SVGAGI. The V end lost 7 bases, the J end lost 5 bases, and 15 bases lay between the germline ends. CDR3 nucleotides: TGTGCCAGCAACCCCGCGCGGGGGGATCAGCCCCAGCATTTT. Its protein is CASNPARGDQPQHF.

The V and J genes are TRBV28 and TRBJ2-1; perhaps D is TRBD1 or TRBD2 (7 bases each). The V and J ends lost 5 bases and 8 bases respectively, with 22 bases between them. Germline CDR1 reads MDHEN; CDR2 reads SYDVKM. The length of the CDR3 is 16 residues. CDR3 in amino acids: CASSAPPPRGGHEQFF. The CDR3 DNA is TGTGCCAGCAGTGCACCCCCCCCCAGGGGGGGCCATGAGCAGTTCTTC.

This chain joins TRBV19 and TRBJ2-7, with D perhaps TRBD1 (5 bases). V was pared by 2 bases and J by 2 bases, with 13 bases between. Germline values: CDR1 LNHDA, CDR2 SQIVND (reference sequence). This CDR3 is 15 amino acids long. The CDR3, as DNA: TGTGCCAGTAGTATAACCCTGACAGATACCTACGAGCAGTACTTC. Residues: CASSITLTDTYEQYF. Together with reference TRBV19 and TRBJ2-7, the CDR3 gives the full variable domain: DGGITQSPKYLFRKEGQNVTLSCEQNLNHDAMYWYRQDPGQGLRLIYYSQIVNDFQKGDIAEGYSVSREKKESFPLTVTSAQKNPTAFYLCASSITLTDTYEQYFGPGTRLTVT.

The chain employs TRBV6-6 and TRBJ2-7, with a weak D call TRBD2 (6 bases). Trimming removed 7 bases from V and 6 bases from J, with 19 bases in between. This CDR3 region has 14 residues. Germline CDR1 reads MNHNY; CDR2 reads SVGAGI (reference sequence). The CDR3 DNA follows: TGTGCCAGCAATTCTGGCGGGGATCGTCTCGAGCAGTACTTC. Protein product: CASNSGGDRLEQYF.

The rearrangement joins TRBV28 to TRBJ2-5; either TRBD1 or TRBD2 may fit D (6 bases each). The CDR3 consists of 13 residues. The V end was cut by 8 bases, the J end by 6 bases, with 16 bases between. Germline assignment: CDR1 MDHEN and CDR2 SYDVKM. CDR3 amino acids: CASLGGGRKTQYF. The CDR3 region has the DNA TGTGCCAGCCTGGGGGGCGGCCGAAAGACCCAGTACTTC.

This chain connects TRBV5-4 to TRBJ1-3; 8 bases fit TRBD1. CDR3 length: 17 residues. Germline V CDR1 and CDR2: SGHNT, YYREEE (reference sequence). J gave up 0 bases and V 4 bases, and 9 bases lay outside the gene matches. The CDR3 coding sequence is TGTGCCAGCAGCCCCGGGACAGGAGCAGTCTCTGGAAACACCATATATTTT. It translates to CASSPGTGAVSGNTIYF.

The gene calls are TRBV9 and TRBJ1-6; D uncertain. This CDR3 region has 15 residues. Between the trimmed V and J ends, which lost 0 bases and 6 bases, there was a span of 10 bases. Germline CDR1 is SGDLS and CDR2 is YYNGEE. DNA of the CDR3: TGTGCCAGCAGCGTAGCTACTGGAGGTAATTCACCCCTCCACTTT. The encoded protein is CASSVATGGNSPLHF.

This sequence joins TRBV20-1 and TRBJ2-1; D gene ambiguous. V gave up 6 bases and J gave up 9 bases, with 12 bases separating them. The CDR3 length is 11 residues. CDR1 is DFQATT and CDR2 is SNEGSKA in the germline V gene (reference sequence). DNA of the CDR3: TGCAGTGCCGCAGGTATGGCTGAGCAGTTCTTC. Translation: CSAAGMAEQFF.

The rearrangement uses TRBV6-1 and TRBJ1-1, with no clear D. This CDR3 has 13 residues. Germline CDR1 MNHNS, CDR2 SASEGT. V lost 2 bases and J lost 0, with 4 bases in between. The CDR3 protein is CASSETMNTEAFF. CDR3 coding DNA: TGTGCCAGCAGTGAAACCATGAACACTGAAGCTTTCTTT.

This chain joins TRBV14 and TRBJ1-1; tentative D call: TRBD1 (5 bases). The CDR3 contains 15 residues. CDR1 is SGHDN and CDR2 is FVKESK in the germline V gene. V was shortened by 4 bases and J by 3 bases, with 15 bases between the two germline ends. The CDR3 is CASSLPGGGYTEAFF. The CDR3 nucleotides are TGTGCCAGCAGCCTACCCGGCGGGGGATACACTGAAGCTTTCTTT.

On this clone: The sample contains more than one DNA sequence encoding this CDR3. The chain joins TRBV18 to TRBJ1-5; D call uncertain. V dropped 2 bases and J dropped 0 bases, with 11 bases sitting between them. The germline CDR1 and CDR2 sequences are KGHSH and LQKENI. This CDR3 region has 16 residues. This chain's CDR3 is CASSPDPGNSNQPQHF. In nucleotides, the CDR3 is TGTGCCAGCTCACCAGATCCGGGAAATAGCAATCAGCCCCAGCATTTT.

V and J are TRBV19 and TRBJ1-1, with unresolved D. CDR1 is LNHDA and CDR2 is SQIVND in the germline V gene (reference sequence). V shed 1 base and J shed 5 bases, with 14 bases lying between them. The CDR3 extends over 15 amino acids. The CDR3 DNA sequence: TGTGCCAGTAGTATAGCGCGGGGAGAGAGAACTGAAGCTTTCTTT. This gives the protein CASSIARGERTEAFF.

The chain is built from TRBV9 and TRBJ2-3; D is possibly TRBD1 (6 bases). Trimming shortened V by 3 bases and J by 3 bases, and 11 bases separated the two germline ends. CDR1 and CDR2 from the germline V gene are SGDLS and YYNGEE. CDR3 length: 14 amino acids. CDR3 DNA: TGTGCCAGCAGCGAGGGGGTAATTACAGATACGCAGTATTTT. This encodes CASSEGVITDTQYF.

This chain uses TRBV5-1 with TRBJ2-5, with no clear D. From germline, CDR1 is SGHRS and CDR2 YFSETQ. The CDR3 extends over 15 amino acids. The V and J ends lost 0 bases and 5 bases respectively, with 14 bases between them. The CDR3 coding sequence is TGCGCCAGCAGCTTGGGGCTCAGCGTTCGGGAGACCCAGTACTTC. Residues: CASSLGLSVRETQYF. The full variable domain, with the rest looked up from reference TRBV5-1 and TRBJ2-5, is KAGVTQTPRYLIKTRGQQVTLSCSPISGHRSVSWYQQTPGQGLQFLFEYFSETQRNKGNFPGRFSGRQFSNSRSEMNVSTLELGDSALYLCASSLGLSVRETQYFGPGTRLLVL.